This entry lists 25 T cell receptor beta chains sequenced from one sample in a study of tumor-infiltrating lymphocytes in primary liver carcinoma. TCR beta cDNA was prepared out of roughly 450 ng total RNA by means of a constant-region primer. Library construction for TCR beta comprised three nested multiplex PCR rounds performed with slightly modified ARM-PCR. The study ran its first two PCR rounds for about 11 cycles each, using TRBV1-TRBV30 forward primers and a C-beta reverse primer. TCRdb independently ran MiXCR on the multiplex PCR reads; one entry per CDR3 protein. Of 75,000 to 80,000 distinct CDR3 sequences listed, around 66% are singletons. It was from approximately 20-30 mg of unsorted bulk tissue that RNA and DNA were co-extracted. The sequenced material came from tumor-adjacent normal liver tissue. The receptors here all came from a man aged 40-55 years with primary liver carcinoma and hepatitis B virus infection.

With regard to this clonotype: Germline is not matched at one junction end, which may reflect a read error. The chain recombines TRBV6-5 with TRBJ2-1, with D unresolved. CDR1 and CDR2 (germline): MNHEY, SVGAGI. The CDR3 runs 15 residues. The CDR3 here is CATRERRRSYNEQLF. CDR3 bases: TGTGCCACACGAGAACGCCGGCGCTCCTACAATGAGCAGCTCTTC.

A word on this clonotype: It may be a read error: a sequence one base away is much more abundant. V and J are TRBV28 and TRBJ2-7; D might be TRBD1 (5 bases). Germline lookup yields CDR1 MDHEN and CDR2 SYDVKM. The V and J ends lost 6 bases and 0 bases respectively, with 12 bases between them. This CDR3 has 14 amino acids. The CDR3 DNA follows: TGTGCCAGCAGCGTCAGAGACAGCTCCTACGAGCAGTACTTC. Its translation is CASSVRDSSYEQYF.

Note on this clonotype: Compared with germline, one end of the junction differs, possibly owing to a read error. V and J are TRBV4-1 and TRBJ2-6, with a possible D match to TRBD2 (6 bases). The CDR3 contains 18 residues. Germline V gene lookup returns CDR1 MGHRA and CDR2 YSYEKL. The CDR3, as DNA: TGCGTCAGCAGTCGGGGGATCCTCGAACTGTCTGGGGCCAACGTCTTGACTTTC. It is translated as CVSSRGILELSGANVLTF.

This clonotype ranks as medium-sized. The chain recombines TRBV11-2 with TRBJ2-7, with D possibly being TRBD1 (6 bases). The CDR3 sequence is 12 residues long. The V and J ends lost 6 bases and 5 bases respectively, with 11 bases between them. CDR1 and CDR2 from the germline V gene are SGHAT and FQNNGV. The CDR3 is CASSQTGDEQYF. CDR3 in DNA: TGTGCCAGCAGTCAGACAGGAGACGAGCAGTACTTC.

The chain is built from TRBV6-5 and TRBJ2-7, with 10 bases identical to TRBD1. V was pared by 4 bases and J by 4 bases, with 10 bases of the junction left unmatched. This CDR3 comprises 16 residues. Per the germline V gene, CDR1 is MNHEY and CDR2 is SVGAGI. CDR3 bases: TGTGCCAGCAGTTCCCCATCGGGACAGGGGTCTTACGAGCAGTACTTC. It translates to CASSSPSGQGSYEQYF.

A remark on this clonotype: Because the CDR3 is missing its conserved closing phenylalanine or tryptophan, this is likely a read error. No DNA is shown, since the ends of the CDR3 on it are uncertain; the CDR3 is the one TCRdb lists. The gene calls are TRBV4-1 and TRBJ2-7; the D segment call TRBD2 is taken from the table without a DNA check. CDR1 is MGHRA and CDR2 is YSYEKL in the germline V gene. The CDR3 has 15 amino acids, counting both end residues. CDR3 amino acids: CANSQDLGGGYEQCI.

The V call is TRBV5-4, the J call TRBJ2-2; D gene ambiguous. V was trimmed by 6 bases and J by 0 bases, leaving 12 bases between them. The CDR3 runs to 15 residues. Germline V gene data show CDR1 as SGHNT and CDR2 as YYREEE (reference sequence). CDR3 amino acids: CASISTGANTGELFF. Here the CDR3 DNA reads TGTGCCAGCATCTCGACTGGCGCGAACACCGGGGAGCTGTTTTTT.

V and J are TRBV6-6 and TRBJ1-1; unclear D gene. CDR3 length: 13 amino acids. The V gene's germline CDR1 is MNHNY and CDR2 SVGAGI (reference sequence). Trimming shortened V by 11 bases and J by 4 bases, and 17 bases separated the two germline ends. The CDR3 protein is CACTRSGSTEAFF. The CDR3 nucleotides read TGTGCCTGCACCAGATCGGGGAGCACTGAAGCTTTCTTT.

J is TRBJ2-1 and V is TRBV6-6; tentatively, D is TRBD1 or TRBD2 (6 bases each). The CDR3 is made up of 19 amino acids. The germline gives CDR1 MNHNY, CDR2 SVGAGI (reference sequence). CDR3 nucleotide sequence: TGTACTAGCAGCCACCAAGCGTACAGGGCCCTAAGCTCCTACAATGAGCAGTTCTTC. Its protein is CTSSHQAYRALSSYNEQFF.

This clonotype was picked up many times. This chain links TRBV11-2 with TRBJ2-5, with D uncertain. This CDR3 has 17 amino acids. Germline V gives CDR1 SGHAT, CDR2 FQNNGV. With 0 bases removed from V and 3 bases from J, the gap between germline ends came to 17 bases. As DNA, the CDR3 is TGTGCCAGCAGCTTAGAGCCGGGTATGGGGTTAGAAGAGACCCAGTACTTC. Translated: CASSLEPGMGLEETQYF.

As to this clonotype: The junction and the germline gene differ at one end; a read error may be behind it. The genes are TRBV29-1 and TRBJ1-3; the D is unclear. The CDR3 contains 10 residues. Germline assignment: CDR1 SQVTM and CDR2 ANQGSEA. The chain's CDR3 is CSVETGVKYF. CDR3 bases: TGCAGCGTTGAAACCGGGGTGAAGTATTTC.

By frequency in the sample, this clonotype is medium-sized. V and J are TRBV5-4 and TRBJ1-1; a possible D gene is TRBD1 (6 bases). Trimming removed 5 bases at V and 0 bases at J, with 14 bases between. CDR3 length: 15 amino acids. Germline lookup yields CDR1 SGHNT and CDR2 YYREEE (reference sequence). The CDR3 sequence is CASRSGGYMNTEAFF. The DNA of the CDR3 is TGTGCCAGCAGATCGGGGGGCTACATGAACACTGAAGCTTTCTTT.

This chain joins TRBV5-5 and TRBJ2-3; 7 nucleotides match TRBD2. The CDR3 runs 15 residues. Germline V gives CDR1 SGHKS, CDR2 YYEKEE (reference sequence). V trimming: 6 bases; J trimming: 1 base; junction bases outside the gene matches: 8. The CDR3 DNA is TGTGCCAGCACCCCCGGACTAGAGCGCACAGATACGCAGTATTTT. Amino acids: CASTPGLERTDTQYF.

This clonotype was detected ten times or more. This rearrangement joins TRBV10-1 to TRBJ2-2; a weak D match, TRBD2 (5 bases). The CDR3 consists of 15 residues. Germline-derived CDR1 and CDR2 are WNHNN and SYGVQD (reference sequence). V gave up 3 bases and J gave up 3 bases, with 11 bases separating them. The CDR3 DNA follows: TGCGCCAGCAGTGAAGGAACTAGGGACACCGGGGAGCTGTTTTTT. This sequence encodes CASSEGTRDTGELFF.

Concerning this clonotype: This may stem from a read error, because a much larger clone lies one nucleotide away. This sequence joins TRBV28 and TRBJ2-7; TRBD2 matches 9 bases. In germline, CDR1 is MDHEN, CDR2 SYDVKM. Losses at the gene ends were 7 bases for V and 4 bases for J; bases not matched to a gene: 11. The CDR3 consists of 15 residues. The CDR3 coding sequence is TGTGCCAGCACTTTTTTAGCGGGAGTGGTATACGAGCAGTACTTC. This translates into CASTFLAGVVYEQYF.

As regards this clonotype: As the CDR3 is not closed by the conserved phenylalanine or tryptophan, this likely results from a read error. The chain is built from TRBV4-3 and TRBJ1-6; D is uncertain. CDR1 is LGHNA and CDR2 is YSLEER in the germline V gene. This CDR3 region has 13 residues. The CDR3 region is CASSQDWNSPLHL. In DNA, the CDR3 is TGCGCCAGTAGCCAAGATTGGAATTCACCCCTCCACTTG.

The CDR3 spells CASSLDEVGAVYNEQFF. CDR3 sequence (DNA): TGTGCCAGCAGCTTAGATGAGGTGGGAGCGGTGTACAATGAGCAGTTCTTC. The chain joins TRBV11-2 to TRBJ2-1; tentative D call: TRBD2 (5 bases). This CDR3 has 17 residues. In germline, CDR1 is SGHAT, CDR2 FQNNGV. Trimming pared 0 bases from V and 4 bases from J, leaving 16 bases between. Full variable domain (rest looked up from reference TRBV11-2 and TRBJ2-1): EAGVAQSPRYKIIEKRQSVAFWCNPISGHATLYWYQQILGQGPKLLIQFQNNGVVDDSQLPKDRFSAERLKGVDSTLKIQPAKLEDSAVYLCASSLDEVGAVYNEQFFGPGTRLTVL.

As for this clonotype: This sequence may be a read error, since a much larger clone differs from it by one base. The chain uses TRBV28 and TRBJ2-3; D is perhaps TRBD1 or TRBD2 (5 bases each). The length of the CDR3 is 13 residues. From germline, CDR1 is MDHEN and CDR2 SYDVKM. CDR3 coding DNA: TGTGCCAGCAGTCCCCCGGGACCGTATACGCAGGATTTT. Protein: CASSPPGPYTQDF.

Details on this clonotype: With a much larger clone just one base away, this may be a read error. This chain uses TRBV5-1 with TRBJ2-7; 7 nucleotides match TRBD2. Germline loops: CDR1 SGHRS, CDR2 YFSETQ. The CDR3 spans 15 residues. J lost 1 base, V lost 4 bases, and 8 bases had no gene match. CDR3 protein: CASSTGLTGSYEQYF. As DNA, the CDR3 is TGCGCCAGCAGCACGGGACTAACGGGGTCCTACGAGCAGTACTTC. The full variable domain, rest sourced from reference TRBV5-1 and TRBJ2-7, is KAGVTQTPRYLIKTRGQQVTLSCSPISGHRSVSWYQQTPGQGLQFLFEYFSETQRNKGNFPGRFSGRQFSNSRSEMNVSTLELGDSALYLCASSTGLTGSYEQYFGPGTRLTVT.

This clonotype was recorded at least ten times. The J gene is TRBJ2-1, the V gene TRBV5-5; D ambiguous. The CDR3 has 15 amino acids. The germline gives CDR1 SGHKS, CDR2 YYEKEE (reference sequence). V was trimmed by 0 bases and J by 1 base, leaving 8 bases between them. CDR3 loop: CASSLAASSYNEQFF. The CDR3 DNA reads as TGTGCCAGCAGCTTGGCGGCTTCTTCCTACAATGAGCAGTTCTTC.

This chain joins TRBV12-3 or TRBV12-4 and TRBJ1-6, with D maybe TRBD1 (5 bases). With 6 bases removed from V and 12 bases from J, the gap between germline ends came to 18 bases. The length of the CDR3 is 14 residues. The chain's CDR3 is CASSLGQGDGPLHF. As DNA, the CDR3 is TGTGCCAGCAGCCTAGGGCAGGGTGATGGACCCCTCCACTTT.

As for this clonotype: At one boundary the junction diverges from the germline segment, which might be a read error. The rearrangement links TRBV4-2 to TRBJ2-7; 9 nucleotides match TRBD2. The germline CDR1 and CDR2 sequences are LGHNA and YNFKEQ. The CDR3 spans 16 residues. CDR3 DNA: TGTTCCAGCAGCCAAATGGCTAGCGGGGTTTCCTACGAGCAGTACTTC. Translated, it gives CSSSQMASGVSYEQYF.

In its sample, this clonotype was seen many times. The chain combines TRBV4-1 with TRBJ2-7, with D unresolved. Per germline, CDR1 MGHRA and CDR2 YSYEKL. The CDR3 is made up of 15 amino acids. V lost 1 base and J lost 1, with 11 bases in between. The DNA for the CDR3 is TGCGCCAGCAGCCAAGTAACAGAATTGTCCTACGAGCAGTACTTC. Translated: CASSQVTELSYEQYF.

This clonotype was detected a few times. CDR3 sequence (DNA): TGCAGCGTTGACAGGATAAACACTGAAGCTTTCTTT. It codes for CSVDRINTEAFF. The genes are TRBV29-1 and TRBJ1-1, with D unresolved. Germline CDR1 SQVTM, CDR2 ANQGSEA. The CDR3 extends over 12 amino acids. V lost 3 bases and J 2 bases, leaving 7 bases between the germline ends.

Notes on this clonotype: Being one base from a much bigger clone, this may be a read error. The chain uses TRBV11-1 and TRBJ2-1, with D possibly matching TRBD2 (5 bases). This CDR3 has 16 residues. Germline assignment: CDR1 SGHAT and CDR2 FQDESV (reference sequence). The DNA of the CDR3 is TGTGCCAGCAGCCCCCGGGTGGCGGACTCCTGCAATGAGCAGTTCTTC. Residues: CASSPRVADSCNEQFF.